This TCR beta chain was identified in a study of identical twins. Points from the study as a whole: Analyses of zero insertions could be partly confounded by invariant MAIT and iNKT cells.

Turning to this clonotype: The antigen is not known.

TCRdb reanalysed the 5' RACE reads using MiXCR and keeps one entry per CDR3 protein. The repertoire holds 1.5 million to 2 million distinct CDR3 sequences, with less than 35% as singletons. The receptor was isolated from a newborn girl in good health. The sample consisted of cord blood.

CDR3 nucleotide sequence: TGTGCCACCAGTGAAAGTGGCTACACAGATACGCAGTATTTT. This sequence encodes CATSESGYTDTQYF. The chain has TRBV24-1 and TRBJ2-3, with D unclear. The CDR3 is made up of 14 amino acids. Germline V gene data show CDR1 as KGHDR and CDR2 as SFDVKD. V was pared by 4 bases and J by 2 bases, with 9 bases between.